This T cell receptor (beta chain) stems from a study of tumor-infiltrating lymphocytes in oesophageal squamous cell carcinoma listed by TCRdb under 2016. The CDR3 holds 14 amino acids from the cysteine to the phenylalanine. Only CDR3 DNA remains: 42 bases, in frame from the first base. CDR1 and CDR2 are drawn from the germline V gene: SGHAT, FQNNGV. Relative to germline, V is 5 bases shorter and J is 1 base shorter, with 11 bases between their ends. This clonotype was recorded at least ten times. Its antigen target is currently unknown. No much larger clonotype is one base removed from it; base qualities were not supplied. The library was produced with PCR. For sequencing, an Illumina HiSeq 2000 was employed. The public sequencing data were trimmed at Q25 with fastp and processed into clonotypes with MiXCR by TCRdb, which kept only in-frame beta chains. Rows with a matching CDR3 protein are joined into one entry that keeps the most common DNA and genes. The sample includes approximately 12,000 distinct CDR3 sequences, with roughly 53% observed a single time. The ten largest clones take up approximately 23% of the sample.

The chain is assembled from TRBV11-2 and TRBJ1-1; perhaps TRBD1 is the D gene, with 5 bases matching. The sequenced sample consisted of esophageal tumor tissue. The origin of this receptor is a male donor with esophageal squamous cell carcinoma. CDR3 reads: CASSPRGGNTEAFF. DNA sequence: TGTGCCAGCAGCCCTCGGGGGGGGAACACTGAAGCTTTCTTT.